Described below is a single T cell receptor (beta chain) sequence and its context. What it binds is not known. Looked up from germline, CDR1 is SNHLY and CDR2 is FYNNEI. The CDR3 covers 14 residues. V was pared by 6 bases and J by 2 bases, with 10 bases between. Pregnant or lactating patients were excluded, as were those with uncontrolled infection or other autoimmune disease. Each diagnosis was grounded in clinical symptoms, serum thyroxine and TRAb, thyroid ultrasound, and orbital computed tomography. Authors of the study amplified TCR beta CDR3 regions from RNA transcripts. During a first-round RT-PCR of the TCR CDR3, the HTBI primer set was used. TCRdb called the multiplex PCR reads again in MiXCR, with one record for every CDR3 protein. This table has about 270,000 distinct CDR3 sequences, roughly 22% appearing once. This record belongs to a study of T cells in Graves' hyperthyroidism and ophthalmopathy. Whole-study context: Peripheral blood collection took place at initial diagnosis, before any treatment.

Study findings and constraints: Ophthalmopathy cases were set apart from stable hyperthyroidism by a 13 V-J model.

The chain joins TRBV2 to TRBJ1-4, with D perhaps matching TRBD1 (6 bases). This receptor was identified in a young man with Graves' ophthalmopathy. Sequenced material: blood. CDR3 amino acids: CASRLGATNEKLFF. Here the CDR3 DNA reads TGTGCCAGCAGGTTGGGGGCCACTAATGAAAAACTGTTTTTT.